This is a list of T cell receptor beta chains from one sample in a study of shared clonotypes between healthy human individuals. Libraries were prepared by immunoSEQ multiplex PCR; TCRdb keeps only in-frame clonotypes and omits some of them. This sample has more than 2 million clones, with around 93% found just once. The sequenced sample consisted of naive CD8+ T cells from PBMCs. Receptors were obtained from a man aged 18 to 30 in good health. Some clones in this sample may be carry-over from other donors' samples. Both conserved end residues are part of each CDR3. D genes are given only for firm matches. Size is omitted from some rows. Given values are once, few, many or a class for expanded clones.

CDR3 DNA	CDR3 protein	clone size	J gene	V gene	D gene
TGCGCCAGCAGCCATTGGACAGGGCAACAGTACGAGCAGTACTTC	CASSHWTGQQYEQYF	.	TRBJ2-7	TRBV4-3	TRBD1
TGTGCCAGCAGTGAAGCCAGGGGGGTAAATCAGCCCCAGCATTTT	CASSEARGVNQPQHF	.	TRBJ1-5	TRBV6-1	TRBD1
TGTGCCAGCAGTGAATCTATAGACCCTTACACTGAAGCTTTCTTT	CASSESIDPYTEAFF	.	TRBJ1-1	TRBV25-1	.
TGTGCCAGCAGTGAGTCTGAGGTAGCGACGAACACCGGGGAGCTGTTTTTT	CASSESEVATNTGELFF	.	TRBJ2-2	TRBV2	.
TGTGCCAGCAGTTTTCTATCGTGGGAGACCCAGTACTTC	CASSFLSWETQYF	once	TRBJ2-5	TRBV28	.
TGTGCCAGCAGCTTAGCTGACTCTGGGGCCAACGTCCTGACTTTC	CASSLADSGANVLTF	.	TRBJ2-6	TRBV7-2	.
TGTGCCAGCAGCCTGACAGGGGACTATGGCTACACCTTC	CASSLTGDYGYTF	.	TRBJ1-2	TRBV11-2	TRBD1
TGCGCCAGCAGCTTGGAAGGAGGGGTCCGCTACAATGAGCAGTTCTTC	CASSLEGGVRYNEQFF	.	TRBJ2-1	TRBV5-1	.
TGTGCCAGCTCACCGGGGGGGCACACCGGGGAGCTGTTTTTT	CASSPGGHTGELFF	.	TRBJ2-2	TRBV18	.
TGTGCCAGCAGCTACCCCTCGGCCCATGGCTACACCTTC	CASSYPSAHGYTF	.	TRBJ1-2	TRBV7-9	.
TGTGCCAGCAGCCCGGAGGGCAGGGTAAATGAAAAACTGTTTTTT	CASSPEGRVNEKLFF	.	TRBJ1-4	TRBV11-2	.
TGTGCCAGCAGCCCACCGACGGGGCCCTCTAATGAAAAACTGTTTTTT	CASSPPTGPSNEKLFF	.	TRBJ1-4	TRBV7-8	.
TGTGCCAGCAGCCAACTGGGACTAGCGAGAACCTACAATGAGCAGTTCTTC	CASSQLGLARTYNEQFF	.	TRBJ2-1	TRBV4-2	TRBD2
TGTGCCAGCAGTCCGGAGGGGGAGAGGGAAAAACTGTTTTTT	CASSPEGEREKLFF	.	TRBJ1-4	TRBV27	.
TGTGCCAGCTTTCCTGGCGGCGGGCCCCGCGAGCAGTACTTC	CASFPGGGPREQYF	.	TRBJ2-7	TRBV2	.
TGTGCCAGCACTATTATACAGGGCGGCGAGCAGTACTTC	CASTIIQGGEQYF	.	TRBJ2-7	TRBV27	.
TGTGCCAGCAGGATAGCTTCAGGGTCTGGAAACACCATATATTTT	CASRIASGSGNTIYF	.	TRBJ1-3	TRBV28	.
TGTGCCAGCAGTTACCGGGAAGGCAATCAGCCCCAGCATTTT	CASSYREGNQPQHF	.	TRBJ1-5	TRBV6-5	.
TGTGCCAGCGGGACGGACACCTACGAGCAGTACTTC	CASGTDTYEQYF	.	TRBJ2-7	TRBV7-9	.
TGTGCCAGCAGCTGGGTTAAGGGCCCTCGGACAGACAACCAAGAGACCCAGTACTTC	CASSWVKGPRTDNQETQYF	.	TRBJ2-5	TRBV5-6	.
TGTGCTAGTTCTCGGGGGTCGGAGGGGAATGAGCAGTTCTTC	CASSRGSEGNEQFF	.	TRBJ2-1	TRBV12-5	.
TGCAGCGTCGAGAGGGCCCAGTACTTC	CSVERAQYF	few	TRBJ2-5	TRBV29-1	.
TGTGCCAGCAGTTACTGGGGGACTAGCGGGGTCTACGAGCAGTACTTC	CASSYWGTSGVYEQYF	once	TRBJ2-7	TRBV6-6	TRBD2
TGTGCCAGCAGTTCGGGCAGGGGCTACGAGCAGTACTTC	CASSSGRGYEQYF	once	TRBJ2-7	TRBV27	.
TGTGCCAGCAGCTCACGACAGGGCCCTAAGGGCGGGGAGCTGTTTTTT	CASSSRQGPKGGELFF	.	TRBJ2-2	TRBV7-9	TRBD1
TGTGCCAGTAGTATAGGTTGGACAGGGGGCATCTATGAGCAGTTCTTC	CASSIGWTGGIYEQFF	.	TRBJ2-1	TRBV19	TRBD1
TGTGCCAGCAGCTCGGGACGGGGTACTGAAGCTTTCTTT	CASSSGRGTEAFF	.	TRBJ1-1	TRBV7-8	.
TGTGCCAGCGGAGGAGCCCCAGGAACTAATGAAAAACTGTTTTTT	CASGGAPGTNEKLFF	.	TRBJ1-4	TRBV25-1	.
TGTGCCACCAGCAGAGGCAGGGGCCCTAGCACAGATACGCAGTATTTT	CATSRGRGPSTDTQYF	.	TRBJ2-3	TRBV15	.
TGTGCCAGCAGCTTAGTTGGGGCGGTACGGGACTCGACATACAATGAGCAGTTCTTC	CASSLVGAVRDSTYNEQFF	.	TRBJ2-1	TRBV7-9	.
TGTGCCAGCAGCTACGGGCCCCCCCAAGAGACCCAGTACTTC	CASSYGPPQETQYF	once	TRBJ2-5	TRBV5-8	.
TGTGCCAGCAGGTTGACAGTTGTCACCGGGGAGCTGTTTTTT	CASRLTVVTGELFF	.	TRBJ2-2	TRBV28	.
TGTGCCAGCAGCGATCACAGGGAATTAAAAACCGGGGAGCTGTTTTTT	CASSDHRELKTGELFF	.	TRBJ2-2	TRBV5-4	.
TGTGCCAGCAGCTTAGCGGTGGGACTAGCGGGAGGGCCTAACTACGAGCAGTACTTC	CASSLAVGLAGGPNYEQYF	.	TRBJ2-7	TRBV7-6	TRBD2
TGTGCCAGCAGCGTAGATACAACTGGGGCCAACGTCCTGACTTTC	CASSVDTTGANVLTF	.	TRBJ2-6	TRBV9	.
TGTGCCAGCAGCTTGGGAACTGAAGCTTTCTTT	CASSLGTEAFF	few	TRBJ1-1	TRBV7-9	.
TGTGCCACCAATATGGGTGGCACTGAAGCTTTCTTT	CATNMGGTEAFF	.	TRBJ1-1	TRBV25-1	.
TGTGCCAGCAGCGGGCTAGCGGGCACAGATACGCAGTATTTT	CASSGLAGTDTQYF	.	TRBJ2-3	TRBV27	TRBD2
TGTGCCAGCGGGACAGGGGCAACTAATGAAAAACTGTTTTTT	CASGTGATNEKLFF	.	TRBJ1-4	TRBV7-9	TRBD1
TGCGCCAGCCACCACAGGGGAGATAGCAATCAGCCCCAGCATTTT	CASHHRGDSNQPQHF	.	TRBJ1-5	TRBV10-1	TRBD1
TGTGCCAGCACTAGCGGCCACAATGAGCAGTTCTTC	CASTSGHNEQFF	.	TRBJ2-1	TRBV9	TRBD2